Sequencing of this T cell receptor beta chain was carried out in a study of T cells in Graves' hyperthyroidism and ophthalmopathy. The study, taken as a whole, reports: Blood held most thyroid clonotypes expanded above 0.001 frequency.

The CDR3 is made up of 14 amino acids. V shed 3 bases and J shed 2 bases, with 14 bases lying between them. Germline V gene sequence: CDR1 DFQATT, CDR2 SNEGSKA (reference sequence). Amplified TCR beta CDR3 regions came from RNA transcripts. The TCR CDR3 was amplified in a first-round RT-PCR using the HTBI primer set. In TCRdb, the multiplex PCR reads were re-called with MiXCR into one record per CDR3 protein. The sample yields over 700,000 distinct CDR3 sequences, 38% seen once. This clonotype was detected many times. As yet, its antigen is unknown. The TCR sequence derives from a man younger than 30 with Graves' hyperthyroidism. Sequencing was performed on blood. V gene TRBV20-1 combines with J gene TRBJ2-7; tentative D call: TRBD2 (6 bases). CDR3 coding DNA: TGCAGTGCTAGGGTCGGACTAAGTCCCTACGAGCAGTACTTC. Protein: CSARVGLSPYEQYF.